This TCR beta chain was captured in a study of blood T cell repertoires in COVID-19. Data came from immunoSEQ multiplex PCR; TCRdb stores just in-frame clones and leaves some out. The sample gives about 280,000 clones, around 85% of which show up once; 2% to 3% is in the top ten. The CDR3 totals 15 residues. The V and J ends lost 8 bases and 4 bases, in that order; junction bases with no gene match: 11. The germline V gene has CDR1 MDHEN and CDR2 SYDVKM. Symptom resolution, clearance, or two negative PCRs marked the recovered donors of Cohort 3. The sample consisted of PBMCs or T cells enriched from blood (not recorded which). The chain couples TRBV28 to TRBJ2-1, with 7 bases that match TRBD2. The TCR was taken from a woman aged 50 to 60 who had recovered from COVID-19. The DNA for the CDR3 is TGTGCCAGCCAGTTAGGACTAGTGGGGTACAATGAGCAGTTCTTC. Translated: CASQLGLVGYNEQFF.